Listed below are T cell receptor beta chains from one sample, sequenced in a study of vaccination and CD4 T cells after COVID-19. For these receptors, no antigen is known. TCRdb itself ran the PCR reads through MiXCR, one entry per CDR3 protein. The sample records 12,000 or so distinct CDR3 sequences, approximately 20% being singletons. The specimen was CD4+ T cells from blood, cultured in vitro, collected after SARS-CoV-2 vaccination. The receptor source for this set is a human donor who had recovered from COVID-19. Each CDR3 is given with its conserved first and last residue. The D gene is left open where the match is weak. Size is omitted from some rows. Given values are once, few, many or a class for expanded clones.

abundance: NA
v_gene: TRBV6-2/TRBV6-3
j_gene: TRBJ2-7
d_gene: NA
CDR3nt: TGTGCCAGCAGCACGACCTTCTACGAGCAGTACTTC
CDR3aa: CASSTTFYEQYF

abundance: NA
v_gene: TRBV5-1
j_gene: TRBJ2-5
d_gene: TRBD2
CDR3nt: TGCGCCAGCAGCTTGAGCGGGACCTCGGAGACCCAGTACTTC
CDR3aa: CASSLSGTSETQYF

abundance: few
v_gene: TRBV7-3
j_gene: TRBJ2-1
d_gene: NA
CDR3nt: TGTGCCAGCAGTCCCCTCGGGGGCAGGGGGAGTTACAATGAGCAGTTCTTC
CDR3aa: CASSPLGGRGSYNEQFF

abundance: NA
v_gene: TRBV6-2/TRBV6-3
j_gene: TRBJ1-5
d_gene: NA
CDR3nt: TGTGCCAGCAGTTACTGGGTGAATAGCAATCAGCCCCAGCATTTT
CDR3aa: CASSYWVNSNQPQHF

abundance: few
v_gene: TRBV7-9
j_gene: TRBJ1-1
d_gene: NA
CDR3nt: TGTGCCAGCAGCTTCTCTCCGGGGGGTGAAGCTTTCTTT
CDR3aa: CASSFSPGGEAFF

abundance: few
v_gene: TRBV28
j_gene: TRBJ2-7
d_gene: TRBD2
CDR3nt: TGTGCCAGCAGCCCCGGACTAGCGGGAGCCTACGAGCAGTACTTC
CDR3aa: CASSPGLAGAYEQYF

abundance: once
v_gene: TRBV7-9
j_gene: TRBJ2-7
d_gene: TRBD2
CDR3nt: TGTGCCAGCAGCCGGACTAGCGGGGGGGCCTACGAGCAGTACTTC
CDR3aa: CASSRTSGGAYEQYF

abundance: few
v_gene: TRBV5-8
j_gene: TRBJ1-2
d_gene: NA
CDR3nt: TGTGCCAGCAGGGTCTTATCTGCCAACTATGGCTACACCTTC
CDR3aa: CASRVLSANYGYTF

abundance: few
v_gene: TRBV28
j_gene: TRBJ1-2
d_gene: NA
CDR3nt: TGTGCCAGCAGCCCACCCAGTTACTATGGCTACACCTTC
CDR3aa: CASSPPSYYGYTF

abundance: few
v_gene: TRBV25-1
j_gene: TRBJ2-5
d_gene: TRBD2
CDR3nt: TGTGCCAGCAGTGAATCCCCAGGCGGGAGGGAGCGAGAGACCCAGTACTTC
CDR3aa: CASSESPGGRERETQYF

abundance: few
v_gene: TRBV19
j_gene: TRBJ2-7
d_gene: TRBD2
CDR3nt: TGTGCCAGTAGTATCCCCGGGAGGGGAACCTACGAGCAGTACTTC
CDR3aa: CASSIPGRGTYEQYF

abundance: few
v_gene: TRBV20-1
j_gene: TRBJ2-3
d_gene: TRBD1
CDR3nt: TGCAGTGCGCCAACAGAACCGGGACAGGGGACAGATACGCAGTATTTT
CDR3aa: CSAPTEPGQGTDTQYF

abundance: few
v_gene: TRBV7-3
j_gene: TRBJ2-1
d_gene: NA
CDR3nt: TGTGCCAGCAGCTTGAGCTCCTACAATGAGCAGTTCTTC
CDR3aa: CASSLSSYNEQFF

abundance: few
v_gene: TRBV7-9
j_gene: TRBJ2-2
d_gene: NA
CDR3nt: TGTGCCAGCACCCTGGGGCCAGCTTCGAACACCGGGGAGCTGTTTTTT
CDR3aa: CASTLGPASNTGELFF

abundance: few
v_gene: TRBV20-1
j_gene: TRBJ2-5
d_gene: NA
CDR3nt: TGCAGTGCACCCCCCGAGCGCCGGGTTGGGGAGACCCAGTACTTC
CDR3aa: CSAPPERRVGETQYF

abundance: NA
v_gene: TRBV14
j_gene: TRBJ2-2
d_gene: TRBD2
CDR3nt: TGTGCCAGCAGACCTAGCGGACGAATCACCGGGGAGCTGTTTTTT
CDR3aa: CASRPSGRITGELFF

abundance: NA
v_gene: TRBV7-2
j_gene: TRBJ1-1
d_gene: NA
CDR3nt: TGTGCCAGCAGCTTAGCGAAGGGGTTGAACACTGAAGCTTTCTTT
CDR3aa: CASSLAKGLNTEAFF